Listed below are T cell receptor beta chains from one sample, sequenced in a study of T-cell reconstitution after alpha-beta-depleted transplantation in children. TCRdb analysed the PCR reads with MiXCR anew, one entry per CDR3 protein. The table has 700,000 or so distinct CDR3 sequences, about 12% seen once. The sequences come from PBMCs, collected before TCRalphabeta/CD19-depleted stem cell transplant. The receptors derive from a girl aged 2-15 years with congenital amegakaryocytic thrombocytopenia, due to receive a stem cell transplant. Both conserved end residues are part of each CDR3. The order of the fields is J gene, V gene, clone size, D gene, CDR3 protein, CDR3 DNA. The D gene is left open where the match is weak. Where a row states a size, it is once, few, many or the class of an expanded clone; other rows omit it.

J: TRBJ2-5
V: TRBV12-3/TRBV12-4
size: many
D: NA
CDR3: CASSLSGSGETQYF
DNA: TGTGCCAGCAGTTTATCCGGCTCAGGGGAGACCCAGTACTTC

J: TRBJ2-1
V: TRBV24-1
size: NA
D: TRBD1
CDR3: CATSDLHRGSSYNEQFF
DNA: TGTGCCACCAGTGATTTACACAGGGGGAGCTCCTACAATGAGCAGTTCTTC

J: TRBJ2-1
V: TRBV25-1
size: many
D: TRBD1
CDR3: CASSGEHRGLTYNEQFF
DNA: TGTGCCAGCAGTGGCGAACACAGGGGGCTGACCTACAATGAGCAGTTCTTC

J: TRBJ2-1
V: TRBV7-6
size: NA
D: NA
CDR3: CASSLPHSYNEQFF
DNA: TGTGCCAGCAGCCTACCTCACTCCTACAATGAGCAGTTCTTC

J: TRBJ2-3
V: TRBV6-6
size: many
D: NA
CDR3: CASATGSTDTQYF
DNA: TGTGCCAGTGCGACGGGTAGCACAGATACGCAGTATTTT

J: TRBJ2-1
V: TRBV5-1
size: many
D: NA
CDR3: CASSAPQRGYNEQFF
DNA: TGCGCCAGCAGCGCCCCCCAACGAGGCTACAATGAGCAGTTCTTC

J: TRBJ2-1
V: TRBV5-1
size: many
D: TRBD2
CDR3: CASSLLAGGSNEQFF
DNA: TGTGCCAGCAGTTTACTAGCGGGAGGTAGCAATGAGCAGTTCTTC

J: TRBJ1-3
V: TRBV5-1
size: many
D: NA
CDR3: CASSPVIGGSGNTIYF
DNA: TGCGCCAGCAGCCCAGTTATAGGGGGCTCTGGAAACACCATATATTTT

J: TRBJ2-1
V: TRBV11-3
size: NA
D: TRBD2
CDR3: CASSSLAGDLDEQFF
DNA: TGTGCCAGCAGCAGTCTAGCGGGAGATCTCGATGAGCAGTTCTTC

J: TRBJ2-2
V: TRBV12-3/TRBV12-4
size: few
D: NA
CDR3: CASRDSRGANTGELFF
DNA: TGTGCCAGCAGAGATAGCAGGGGGGCGAACACCGGGGAGCTGTTTTTT

J: TRBJ1-5
V: TRBV28
size: NA
D: TRBD1
CDR3: CAIQGAGGDQPQHF
DNA: TGTGCCATACAGGGGGCGGGAGGAGACCAGCCCCAGCATTTT

J: TRBJ1-1
V: TRBV29-1
size: many
D: TRBD1
CDR3: CSVTGMLAEAFF
DNA: TGCAGCGTGACAGGGATGCTAGCTGAAGCTTTCTTT

J: TRBJ2-1
V: TRBV21-1
size: many
D: NA
CDR3: CASSKASRIYNEQFF
DNA: TGTGCCAGCAGCAAAGCCTCGCGCATTTACAATGAGCAGTTCTTC

J: TRBJ2-5
V: TRBV5-1
size: many
D: NA
CDR3: CASSITETQYF
DNA: TGCGCCAGCAGCATAACGGAGACCCAGTACTTC

J: TRBJ2-7
V: TRBV27
size: many
D: TRBD2
CDR3: CASSSIYSGRTVYEQYF
DNA: TGTGCCAGCAGTTCCATCTATAGCGGGAGGACGGTTTACGAGCAGTACTTC

J: TRBJ2-3
V: TRBV19
size: NA
D: TRBD2
CDR3: CASTDSGSPTDTQYF
DNA: TGTGCCAGTACGGATAGCGGGAGTCCGACAGATACGCAGTATTTT

J: TRBJ1-2
V: TRBV5-1
size: many
D: TRBD1
CDR3: CASVEGQGANYGYTF
DNA: TGCGCCAGCGTCGAGGGACAGGGGGCGAACTATGGCTACACCTTC

J: TRBJ2-1
V: TRBV5-1
size: NA
D: NA
CDR3: CASSFPGPPENEQFF
DNA: TGCGCCAGCAGCTTCCCGGGCCCCCCCGAGAATGAGCAGTTCTTC

J: TRBJ1-2
V: TRBV4-2
size: NA
D: NA
CDR3: CASSQQSYGYTF
DNA: TGTGCCAGCAGCCAACAGAGTTATGGCTACACCTTC

J: TRBJ2-4
V: TRBV29-1
size: few
D: TRBD1
CDR3: CSVEPWTGGIGVQYF
DNA: TGCAGCGTTGAACCGTGGACAGGGGGTATTGGGGTTCAGTACTTC

J: TRBJ2-4
V: TRBV3-1
size: few
D: TRBD1
CDR3: CASSHGYRGGNIQYF
DNA: TGTGCCAGCAGCCATGGTTACAGGGGCGGAAACATTCAGTACTTC

J: TRBJ2-7
V: TRBV11-2
size: NA
D: NA
CDR3: CASSLDRTTEQYF
DNA: TGTGCCAGCAGCTTAGACCGGACAACCGAGCAGTACTTC

J: TRBJ2-1
V: TRBV20-1
size: many
D: NA
CDR3: CSASRSYNEQFF
DNA: TGCAGTGCCTCCCGCAGTTACAATGAGCAGTTCTTC

J: TRBJ2-3
V: TRBV7-7
size: NA
D: TRBD2
CDR3: CASSLDIAGGTDTQYF
DNA: TGTGCCAGCAGCTTAGATATAGCGGGAGGCACAGATACGCAGTATTTT

J: TRBJ2-7
V: TRBV5-1
size: NA
D: TRBD1
CDR3: CASSPRLGDRPGHEQYF
DNA: TGCGCCAGCAGCCCCCGATTGGGGGACAGGCCTGGACACGAGCAGTACTTC

J: TRBJ2-1
V: TRBV5-1
size: NA
D: TRBD2
CDR3: CASSPTSGSPSYNEQFF
DNA: TGCGCCAGCAGTCCCACTAGCGGGAGCCCCTCCTACAATGAGCAGTTCTTC

J: TRBJ1-3
V: TRBV5-6
size: NA
D: NA
CDR3: CASSLEYLSGNTIYF
DNA: TGTGCCAGCAGCTTGGAGTACCTCTCTGGAAACACCATATATTTT

J: TRBJ1-5
V: TRBV20-1
size: many
D: NA
CDR3: CSASNGQPQHF
DNA: TGCAGTGCTAGTAATGGTCAGCCCCAGCATTTT